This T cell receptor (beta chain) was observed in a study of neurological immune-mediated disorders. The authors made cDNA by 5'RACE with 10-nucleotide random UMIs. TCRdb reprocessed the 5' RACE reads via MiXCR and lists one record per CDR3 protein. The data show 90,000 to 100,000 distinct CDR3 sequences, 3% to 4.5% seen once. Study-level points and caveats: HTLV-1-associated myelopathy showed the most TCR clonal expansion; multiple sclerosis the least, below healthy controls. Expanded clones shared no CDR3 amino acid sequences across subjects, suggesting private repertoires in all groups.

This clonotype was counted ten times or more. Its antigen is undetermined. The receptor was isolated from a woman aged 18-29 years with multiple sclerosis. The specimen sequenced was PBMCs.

Here the CDR3 DNA reads TGCGCCAGCAGCCAAGTTGTTTCTACTTCAGATACGCAGTATTTT. Amino acids: CASSQVVSTSDTQYF. V usage is TRBV4-1 and J usage is TRBJ2-3; D call uncertain. V was clipped by 1 base and J by 4 bases, with 12 bases between them. Per the germline V gene, CDR1 is MGHRA and CDR2 is YSYEKL. This CDR3 comprises 15 residues.